This entry is about one T cell receptor (beta chain). This record comes from a study of OX40 agonist ivuxolimab in advanced cancers. The CDR3 consists of 15 residues. The V gene's germline CDR1 is LNHDA and CDR2 SQIVND (reference sequence). Between the trimmed V and J ends, which lost 1 base and 2 bases, there was a span of 9 bases. TCRdb's table, derived via immunoSEQ multiplex PCR, lists solely in-frame clones and lacks some. The table has 70,000 to 80,000 clones, around 84% seen once; the top ten hold 15% to 20%. This sequence originates from an adult with an advanced solid tumor such as melanoma, head and neck, liver or kidney cancer. The V gene is TRBV19, the J gene TRBJ2-1; D possibly corresponds to TRBD1 (6 bases). Sequencing was performed on CD4+ or CD8+ T cells sorted from blood, taken in a trial of the OX40 agonist ivuxolimab. In DNA, the CDR3 is TGTGCCAGTAGTATAGGGGGGACACCCTACAATGAGCAGTTCTTC. Translated: CASSIGGTPYNEQFF. Looking up the rest from reference TRBV19 and TRBJ2-1 gives the full variable domain: DGGITQSPKYLFRKEGQNVTLSCEQNLNHDAMYWYRQDPGQGLRLIYYSQIVNDFQKGDIAEGYSVSREKKESFPLTVTSAQKNPTAFYLCASSIGGTPYNEQFFGPGTRLTVL.